This entry lists 29 T cell receptor beta chains sequenced from one sample in a study of T cell changes during pregnancy in multiple sclerosis. Assay: immunoSEQ multiplex PCR; the TCRdb copy retains only in-frame clones and omits some. In the table there are around 62,000 clones, 93% of which are singletons. The sequencing used CD8+ T cells from peripheral blood mononuclear cells, collected in the second trimester of pregnancy. These receptors were taken from a female donor with multiple sclerosis, enrolled in a pregnancy study.

The CDR3 protein is CASSPSQGSSYEQYF. CDR3 DNA sequence: TGTGCCAGCAGCCCCTCACAGGGGAGCTCCTACGAGCAGTACTTC. The chain recombines TRBV5-4 with TRBJ2-7; 7 bases are a match to TRBD1. The CDR3 runs to 15 residues. The germline CDR1 and CDR2 sequences are SGHNT and YYREEE (reference sequence). V was pared by 4 bases and J by 0 bases, with 7 bases of the junction left unmatched. Supplemented by reference TRBV5-4 and TRBJ2-7, the full variable domain reads ETGVTQSPTHLIKTRGQQVTLRCSSQSGHNTVSWYQQALGQGPQFIFQYYREEENGRGNFPPRFSGLQFPNYSSELNVNALELDDSALYLCASSPSQGSSYEQYFGPGTRLTVT.

The chain joins TRBV6-4 to TRBJ2-3; TRBD2 matches 9 bases. Trimming removed 2 bases from V and 4 bases from J; junction bases left unmatched: 7. Germline CDR1 reads MRHNA; CDR2 reads SNTAGT. This CDR3 is 16 amino acids long. The CDR3 nucleotides read TGTGCCAGCAGTGACACGGCCGGCGGGAGGGCAGATACGCAGTATTTT. This sequence encodes CASSDTAGGRADTQYF.

This chain links TRBV6-5 with TRBJ1-5; D possibly corresponds to TRBD1 (6 bases). CDR1 and CDR2 from the germline V gene are MNHEY and SVGAGI. The CDR3 consists of 14 residues. Trimming took 6 bases from V and 7 from J, leaving 16 bases between them. The CDR3 nucleotides are TGTGCCAGCAGCTTCCAGGGAGGGGGGCAGCCCCAGCATTTT. Translated: CASSFQGGGQPQHF.

The V call is TRBV6-5, the J call TRBJ1-2, with D hard to call. The ends were cut back, 0 bases at V and 4 bases at J, with 6 bases in the middle. Germline V CDR1 and CDR2: MNHEY, SVGAGI. This CDR3 spans 13 amino acids. CDR3 DNA sequence: TGTGCCAGCAGTTACTCTGGAGGCTATGGCTACACCTTC. It specifies CASSYSGGYGYTF.

The chain has TRBV6-5 and TRBJ2-3; 8 bases align to TRBD1. Losses at the gene ends were 2 bases for V and 7 bases for J; bases not matched to a gene: 2. There are 13 residues in the CDR3. Germline CDR1 MNHEY, CDR2 SVGAGI. The CDR3 DNA reads as TGTGCCAGCAGTTACCAGGGGGCGTATACGCAGTATTTT. Amino acid sequence: CASSYQGAYTQYF.

The J gene is TRBJ1-6, the V gene TRBV4-3, with D perhaps matching TRBD1 (6 bases). CDR3 length: 16 amino acids. Germline V gene data show CDR1 as LGHNA and CDR2 as YSLEER. V was cut by 4 bases and J by 10 bases, with 20 bases left in between. The CDR3 DNA follows: TGCGCCAGCAGCCCTGTGATAGGACAGAAAACATCACCCCTCCACTTT. Protein sequence: CASSPVIGQKTSPLHF.

The chain uses TRBV14 and TRBJ1-1; D might be TRBD1 (6 bases). The CDR3 extends over 16 amino acids. V dropped 1 base and J dropped 4 bases, with 16 bases sitting between them. CDR1 is SGHDN and CDR2 is FVKESK in the germline V gene. The CDR3 sequence is CASSQVGRGPSTEAFF. Written as DNA, the CDR3 is TGTGCCAGCAGCCAAGTAGGGCGGGGGCCGAGCACTGAAGCTTTCTTT.

The chain combines TRBV4-3 with TRBJ1-6; 7 positions match TRBD1. Germline V gene sequence: CDR1 LGHNA, CDR2 YSLEER. The CDR3 contains 15 residues. V trimming: 4 bases; J trimming: 4 bases; junction bases outside the gene matches: 4. DNA of the CDR3: TGCGCCAGCAGCCCAGGGGGAAATTATAATTCACCCCTCCACTTT. Translation: CASSPGGNYNSPLHF.

This clone was seen a handful of times. This rearrangement joins TRBV28 to TRBJ2-1; tentative D call: TRBD1 (5 bases). CDR1 MDHEN and CDR2 SYDVKM come from the germline V gene. The V end lost 3 bases, the J end lost 3 bases, and 12 bases lay between the germline ends. The CDR3 sequence is 15 residues long. CDR3 in DNA: TGTGCCAGCAGTTTTATGGCAGGGTACTACAATGAGCAGTTCTTC. It is translated as CASSFMAGYYNEQFF.

The V and J genes are TRBV5-4 and TRBJ1-2; 7 bases are shared with TRBD1. CDR1 and CDR2 (germline): SGHNT, YYREEE (reference sequence). V was pared by 4 bases and J by 4 bases, with 4 bases of the junction left unmatched. There are 13 residues in the CDR3. The chain's CDR3 is CASSADRAYGYTF. Written as DNA, the CDR3 is TGTGCCAGCAGCGCCGACAGGGCCTATGGCTACACCTTC.

This clone was seen a few times. The V and J genes are TRBV7-9 and TRBJ1-2; D is uncertain. The V end lost 4 bases, the J end lost 4 bases, and 7 bases lay between the germline ends. This CDR3 has 12 residues. Germline V CDR1 and CDR2: SEHNR, FQNEAQ (reference sequence). CDR3 sequence reads: CASSSEIYGYTF. The CDR3 coding sequence is TGTGCCAGCAGCTCCGAGATCTATGGCTACACCTTC.

The count of this clone is one. The rearrangement links TRBV4-2 to TRBJ2-7, with 9 bases fitting TRBD1. V trimming: 6 bases; J trimming: 4 bases; junction bases outside the gene matches: 7. The CDR3 covers 14 residues. Germline-derived CDR1 and CDR2 are LGHNA and YNFKEQ. This chain's CDR3 is CASRMDGTGYEQYF. The CDR3 bases are TGTGCCAGCAGAATGGACGGGACAGGGTACGAGCAGTACTTC.

V and J are TRBV27 and TRBJ2-5, with D hard to call. Trimming removed 4 bases at V and 6 bases at J, with 15 bases between. The CDR3 runs 14 residues. The germline V gene has CDR1 MNHEY and CDR2 SMNVEV (reference sequence). The CDR3 sequence: CASSSTGLLKTQYF. CDR3 nucleotides: TGTGCCAGCAGTTCAACCGGGTTGTTGAAGACCCAGTACTTC.

This clone was counted a single time. The chain has TRBV15 and TRBJ2-7; a possible D gene is TRBD2 (6 bases). V shed 4 bases and J shed 3 bases, with 10 bases lying between them. The germline V gene has CDR1 LNHNV and CDR2 YYDKDF (reference sequence). The CDR3 has 13 residues. The CDR3 region has the DNA TGTGCCACCAGCAACCGACTAGACTACGAGCAGTACTTC. Translation: CATSNRLDYEQYF.

This chain joins TRBV28 and TRBJ2-1, with 8 nucleotides matching TRBD2. Trimming cost V 3 bases and J 6 bases; bases outside gene matches: 7. The CDR3 consists of 15 residues. Germline CDR1 is MDHEN and CDR2 is SYDVKM. The CDR3 nucleotides read TGTGCCAGCAGTTTTTTTAGTCGGGGGGGCAATGAGCAGTTCTTC. It encodes CASSFFSRGGNEQFF.

The chain combines TRBV4-1 with TRBJ2-7, with TRBD1 identical over 8 bases. Germline assignment: CDR1 MGHRA and CDR2 YSYEKL. J lost 0 bases, V lost 1 base, and 8 bases had no gene match. The CDR3 spans 17 residues. The CDR3 loop is CASSQVSGGSPSYEQYF. CDR3 bases: TGCGCCAGCAGCCAAGTTTCAGGGGGCTCCCCCTCCTACGAGCAGTACTTC.

The chain has TRBV5-5 and TRBJ1-5, with 10 bases identical to TRBD1. This CDR3 region has 17 residues. V shed 5 bases and J 4 bases; nucleotides not matched to a gene: 12. The germline CDR1 and CDR2 sequences are SGHKS and YYEKEE (reference sequence). This CDR3 is CASSSRDRGLGNQPQHF. CDR3 nucleotide sequence: TGTGCCAGCAGTTCTAGGGACAGGGGTTTGGGGAATCAGCCCCAGCATTTT.

The chain carries TRBV27 and TRBJ2-7, with D possibly matching TRBD1 (6 bases). The CDR3 has 14 amino acids. Germline CDR1 is MNHEY and CDR2 is SMNVEV (reference sequence). V dropped 6 bases and J dropped 3 bases, with 15 bases sitting between them. The CDR3 region is CASSPQGLLYEQYF. CDR3 sequence (DNA): TGTGCCAGCAGCCCTCAGGGGTTACTCTACGAGCAGTACTTC.

This clone was detected only a few times. This chain uses TRBV5-4 with TRBJ1-2; unclear D gene. V was cut by 4 bases and J by 4 bases, with 14 bases left in between. The germline gives CDR1 SGHNT, CDR2 YYREEE (reference sequence). This CDR3 comprises 14 residues. The CDR3 DNA follows: TGTGCCAGCAGCCCGTTCGGACTGACCTATGGCTACACCTTC. Its protein product is CASSPFGLTYGYTF.

This chain connects TRBV4-2 to TRBJ1-2; D is possibly TRBD1 (6 bases). Looked up from germline, CDR1 is LGHNA and CDR2 is YNFKEQ. Trimming removed 1 base from V and 6 bases from J, with 9 bases in between. The CDR3 runs to 13 residues. CDR3 DNA: TGTGCCAGCAGCCAAGCGGGGGGCAATGGCTACACCTTC. Its protein product is CASSQAGGNGYTF.

The DNA for the CDR3 is TGTGCCAGCAGTTTTCAGGGGAATTCCTTACAGCCCCAGCATTTT. Translated, it gives CASSFQGNSLQPQHF. The gene calls are TRBV28 and TRBJ1-5; possible D gene TRBD1, 6 bases. Germline-derived CDR1 and CDR2 are MDHEN and SYDVKM. The CDR3 extends over 15 amino acids. V lost 3 bases to trimming and J lost 7 bases, with 16 bases between them.

The V and J genes are TRBV7-2 and TRBJ2-7, with 11 bases aligning to TRBD1. Trimming removed 1 base from V and 3 bases from J; junction bases left unmatched: 5. The V gene's germline CDR1 is SGHTA and CDR2 FQGNSA. The CDR3 length is 16 residues. CDR3 nucleotide sequence: TGTGCCAGCAGCTTAGAGGCCGGGACAGGGGGCTACGAGCAGTACTTC. Its translation: CASSLEAGTGGYEQYF. Full variable domain (remainder filled in from reference TRBV7-2 and TRBJ2-7): GAGVSQSPSNKVTEKGKDVELRCDPISGHTALYWYRQSLGQGLEFLIYFQGNSAPDKSGLPSDRFSAERTGGSVSTLTIQRTQQEDSAVYLCASSLEAGTGGYEQYFGPGTRLTVT.

The chain has TRBV28 and TRBJ1-4, with D possibly matching TRBD1 (5 bases). The CDR3 covers 15 residues. Germline V CDR1 and CDR2: MDHEN, SYDVKM. V lost 5 bases and J lost 8, with 18 bases in between. Here the CDR3 DNA reads TGTGCCAGCAGTCTTGTAACGGGGGGGGTGGAAAAACTGTTTTTT. This codes for CASSLVTGGVEKLFF.

The chain employs TRBV6-5 and TRBJ2-7, with TRBD1 as a possible D gene (6 bases). Germline V lookup: CDR1 MNHEY, CDR2 SVGAGI. The length of the CDR3 is 15 residues. V lost 0 bases and J lost 5, with 14 bases in between. The DNA for the CDR3 is TGTGCCAGCAGTTACTCGTACAGGGCGTTAGACGAGCAGTACTTC. Protein: CASSYSYRALDEQYF.

The chain joins TRBV6-6 to TRBJ2-5; D not resolved. The CDR3 contains 13 residues. CDR1 is MNHNY and CDR2 is SVGAGI in the germline V gene (reference sequence). V was pared by 0 bases and J by 4 bases, with 6 bases between. CDR3 loop: CASSYSARETQYF. The CDR3 DNA follows: TGTGCCAGCAGTTACTCCGCGCGAGAGACCCAGTACTTC.

The rearrangement links TRBV7-3 to TRBJ1-1, with D possibly matching TRBD1 (5 bases). Germline loops: CDR1 SGHTA, CDR2 FQGTGA. The CDR3 spans 13 residues. Between the trimmed V and J ends, which lost 5 bases and 1 base, there was a span of 8 bases. The CDR3 DNA sequence: TGTGCCAGCAGCCCGGGGGGGAACACTGAAGCTTTCTTT. Translated, it gives CASSPGGNTEAFF.

The chain combines TRBV5-8 with TRBJ1-5; D is ambiguous. V was trimmed by 4 bases and J by 5 bases, leaving 7 bases between them. The CDR3 is 12 residues long. Germline CDR1 and CDR2: SGHTS and YDEGEE. CDR3 in amino acids: CASSPSDQPQHF. The CDR3 DNA follows: TGTGCCAGCAGCCCTTCCGATCAGCCCCAGCATTTT.

The chain employs TRBV9 and TRBJ2-1, with 10 nucleotides matching TRBD2. Germline V gene lookup returns CDR1 SGDLS and CDR2 YYNGEE. The ends lost 4 bases at V and 7 bases at J; junction bases unmatched: 5. The CDR3 consists of 14 residues. The CDR3 DNA sequence: TGTGCCAGCAGCACCTGGACTAGCGGTAATGAGCAGTTCTTC. This codes for CASSTWTSGNEQFF.

The chain combines TRBV9 with TRBJ2-3; D is perhaps TRBD1 (5 bases). V was clipped by 7 bases and J by 4 bases, with 7 bases between them. The CDR3 is made up of 11 amino acids. Germline CDR1 reads SGDLS; CDR2 reads YYNGEE. For the CDR3, the DNA is TGTGCCAGCCAAGGGGCAGATACGCAGTATTTT. Protein sequence: CASQGADTQYF.